One sample yielded the 8 T cell receptor beta chains listed below, sequenced in a study of T cells in localized non-small cell lung cancer. Some clones are missing from TCRdb's copy, which holds only in-frame ones; the method was immunoSEQ multiplex PCR. The data hold some 140,000 clones, with more than 70% observed a single time. The sample was peripheral blood, taken before any cancer treatment. Every receptor here comes from a female donor over 55 with stage I lung adenocarcinoma.

This clone showed up just a few times. The V and J genes are TRBV7-9 and TRBJ1-5; no clear D gene. V was cut by 0 bases and J by 7 bases, with 4 bases left in between. Germline-derived CDR1 and CDR2 are SEHNR and FQNEAQ (reference sequence). This CDR3 is built from 12 residues. The CDR3 loop reads CASSLATQPQHF. The CDR3 nucleotides are TGTGCCAGCAGCTTAGCTACCCAGCCCCAGCATTTT.

J is TRBJ2-3 and V is TRBV14; the match to TRBD2 covers 7 bases. The CDR3 is 17 amino acids. V gave up 4 bases and J gave up 7 bases; unmatched junction bases: 17. The germline V gene has CDR1 SGHDN and CDR2 FVKESK. The CDR3 reads CASSLRGYGGRGYTQYF. Written as DNA, the CDR3 is TGTGCCAGCAGCCTAAGGGGATACGGCGGGAGAGGTTATACGCAGTATTTT.

The chain links TRBV5-1 to TRBJ2-5; 7 nucleotides line up with TRBD2. Germline CDR1 reads SGHRS; CDR2 reads YFSETQ. This CDR3 is built from 14 residues. V was clipped by 2 bases and J by 3 bases; unmatched bases: 4. The CDR3 region is CASSLVLAEETQYF. The CDR3 DNA is TGCGCCAGCAGCTTAGTTCTAGCGGAAGAGACCCAGTACTTC. The variable domain in full, completed from reference TRBV5-1 and TRBJ2-5, reads KAGVTQTPRYLIKTRGQQVTLSCSPISGHRSVSWYQQTPGQGLQFLFEYFSETQRNKGNFPGRFSGRQFSNSRSEMNVSTLELGDSALYLCASSLVLAEETQYFGPGTRLLVL.

V gene TRBV5-1 combines with J gene TRBJ2-7; 8 nucleotides align to TRBD1. Germline CDR1 and CDR2: SGHRS and YFSETQ. The J segment lost 0 bases and the V segment lost 4 bases, leaving 9 bases of the junction unmatched. The CDR3 extends over 16 amino acids. DNA of the CDR3: TGCGCCAGCAGCACAGACGGGACAGGAAGCTCCTACGAGCAGTACTTC. This codes for CASSTDGTGSSYEQYF.

The chain uses TRBV2 and TRBJ1-5; 8 nucleotides align to TRBD1. After removal of 6 bases from V and 6 bases from J, the junction contained 7 bases not matched to a gene. The CDR3 extends over 14 amino acids. From germline, CDR1 is SNHLY and CDR2 FYNNEI. CDR3 DNA: TGTGCCAGCAGGACAGGGGTTTCGGGTCAGCCCCAGCATTTT. It encodes CASRTGVSGQPQHF.

The chain employs TRBV6-5 and TRBJ2-7; D uncertain. Germline CDR1 MNHEY, CDR2 SVGAGI. The germline V and J ends were trimmed by 0 bases and 0 bases, with 3 bases remaining between them. The CDR3 has 13 amino acids. CDR3 region: CASSYSGSYEQYF. As DNA, the CDR3 is TGTGCCAGCAGTTACTCCGGCTCCTACGAGCAGTACTTC.

As DNA, the CDR3 is TGTGCCACCAGCAGAGACGCGCCGGGACTGGGCTACGAGCAGTACTTC. Translating gives CATSRDAPGLGYEQYF. This rearrangement joins TRBV15 to TRBJ2-7; TRBD2 is a possible D gene (6 bases). The V end lost 0 bases, the J end lost 3 bases, and 15 bases lay between the germline ends. From germline, CDR1 is LNHNV and CDR2 YYDKDF (reference sequence). The CDR3 extends over 16 amino acids.

This CDR3 is CALGLAGRGEQFF. CDR3 DNA: TGTGCATTGGGACTAGCGGGCCGGGGTGAGCAGTTCTTC. The V call is TRBV28, the J call TRBJ2-1, with 12 bases matching TRBD2. This CDR3 spans 13 amino acids. CDR1 is MDHEN and CDR2 is SYDVKM in the germline V gene.